The rows below give T cell receptor beta chains drawn from one sample of a study of memory CD4+ T cells and cytomegalovirus serostatus. Repertoires were generated with immunoSEQ multiplex PCR, while TCRdb's copy carries only in-frame clones and drops some. The sample has about 56,000 clones, 82% seen once. Sequenced material: memory CD4+ T cells from blood. The receptors were sampled from an adult in good health and CMV-seronegative. Both conserved end residues are part of each CDR3. Each record gives: J gene, D gene, V gene, CDR3 DNA, CDR3 protein. The D gene is left open where the match is weak.

TRBJ1-6 | - | TRBV28 | TGTGCCAGCAGTACTCCCCTCCCAGGCCTAGCTCATTCACCCCTCCACTTT | CASSTPLPGLAHSPLHF
TRBJ1-1 | - | TRBV2 | TGTGCCAGCAGTGAAATCGGGGGGACGGGCACTGAAGCTTTCTTT | CASSEIGGTGTEAFF
TRBJ2-5 | - | TRBV5-3 | TGTGCCATAGACGGGACCCGGCAAGAGACCCAGTACTTC | CAIDGTRQETQYF
TRBJ2-2 | - | TRBV7-2 | TGTGCCAGCAGCTTAGAAGGACTTAACACCGGGGAGCTGTTTTTT | CASSLEGLNTGELFF
TRBJ2-7 | - | TRBV6-1 | TGTGCCAGCAGTGTTAGGGGCTACGAGCAGTACTTC | CASSVRGYEQYF
TRBJ1-3 | - | TRBV4-3 | TGCGCCAGCAGCCAAGACCCATTCTCTGGAAACACCATATATTTT | CASSQDPFSGNTIYF
TRBJ1-1 | - | TRBV5-6 | TGTGCCAGCAGCTTTGGGACCGGCACTGAAGCTTTCTTT | CASSFGTGTEAFF
TRBJ2-3 | TRBD2 | TRBV5-1 | TGCGCCAGCAGCTTGGCGGCTAGCGGGGGGGTAGCAGATACGCAGTATTTT | CASSLAASGGVADTQYF
TRBJ2-7 | - | TRBV6-1 | TGTGCCAGCACCCTCGGACCCTCGGCGGAGCAGTACTTC | CASTLGPSAEQYF
TRBJ2-7 | - | TRBV7-3 | TGTGCCAGCAGCTTAACGCCCCCGACCCCCCCGGAGGGAGAGCAGTACTTC | CASSLTPPTPPEGEQYF
TRBJ1-6 | TRBD1 | TRBV5-4 | TGTGCCAGCAGCAGGACAGGGGGCCTATCAAATTCACCCCTCCACTTT | CASSRTGGLSNSPLHF
TRBJ1-2 | TRBD1 | TRBV30 | TGTGCCTGGAGACCCCTGACAGGGAGGAATGGCTACACCTTC | CAWRPLTGRNGYTF
TRBJ2-1 | - | TRBV7-2 | TGTGCCAGCAGCTTATCTAGCACAAATTACAATGAGCAGTTCTTC | CASSLSSTNYNEQFF
TRBJ1-4 | - | TRBV5-4 | TGTGCCAGCAGCCGGGAAGGGCGAATCGGTGAAAAACTGTTTTTT | CASSREGRIGEKLFF
TRBJ2-2 | - | TRBV9 | TGTGCCAGCAGCCCAATAAGAGGTGGGGGAGCCGGGGAGCTGTTTTTT | CASSPIRGGGAGELFF
TRBJ2-7 | - | TRBV2 | TGTGCCAGCAGCCCCGTTCGGTACGAGCAGTACTTC | CASSPVRYEQYF
TRBJ1-2 | TRBD1 | TRBV19 | TGTGCCAGTAGTATGATTCGGGACAGTCCGGATGGCTACACCTTC | CASSMIRDSPDGYTF
TRBJ1-5 | - | TRBV7-2 | TGTGCCAGCAGCCGCTCCGGGACTCAGGAATATCAGCCCCAGCATTTT | CASSRSGTQEYQPQHF
TRBJ1-3 | - | TRBV5-1 | TGCGCCAGCAGCCTGGACAAGGTCGGAAACACCATATATTTT | CASSLDKVGNTIYF
TRBJ1-5 | - | TRBV10-3 | TGTGCCATCAGTGAGTCAGGGAACCTTCAGCCCCAGCATTTT | CAISESGNLQPQHF
TRBJ1-3 | - | TRBV6-1 | TGTGCCAGCATTGACAGGTGGGGAAACACCATATATTTT | CASIDRWGNTIYF
TRBJ1-3 | - | TRBV9 | TGTGCCAGCAGCGTAGTAGAACAGCCTGGCAGAAACACCATATATTTT | CASSVVEQPGRNTIYF
TRBJ1-5 | - | TRBV2 | TGTGCCAGCGGGGGGGCAGGGGATCAGCCCCAGCATTTT | CASGGAGDQPQHF